The TCR beta chain described here comes from a study of shared clonotypes between healthy human individuals. Study conclusions and caveats: In a handful of donors, around 4.5% of naive CD4 clonotypes appeared in common.

Trimming removed 7 bases from V and 1 base from J, with 22 bases in between. Germline V gene data show CDR1 as MDHEN and CDR2 as SYDVKM. The CDR3 runs to 17 residues. TCRdb's copy holds only in-frame clones and misses some; the assay was immunoSEQ multiplex PCR. Of over 1.5 million clones listed, 95% to 99% are singletons. Comment on this clone: Its antigen remains unknown.

The receptor was isolated from a man younger than 40 in good health. The chain links TRBV28 to TRBJ1-2, with D perhaps TRBD1 (5 bases). The sequenced material came from naive CD4+ T cells sorted from blood. Specified subset: CD45RA+ positively selected. The CDR3 loop is CASNAGTDSRSNYGYTF. The CDR3 nucleotides are TGTGCCAGCAACGCTGGGACCGACAGCCGGAGTAACTATGGCTACACCTTC.